A selection of T cell receptor beta chains follows, all from one sample in a study of cytomegalovirus exposure and HLA in healthy donors. Data came from immunoSEQ multiplex PCR; TCRdb stores just in-frame clones and leaves some out. The table includes roughly 130,000 clones, approximately 87% detected once. Sequenced input: PBMCs. These receptor sequences come from a man between 18 and 29 years old in good health and CMV-seronegative. The CDR3 runs from the conserved cysteine through the conserved F or W. Each record gives: D gene, clone size, J gene, V gene, CDR3 protein, CDR3 DNA. The D gene is left open where the match is weak. Part of the rows lack a size; the others show once, few, many or a class for expanded clones.

TRBD1 | many | TRBJ1-1 | TRBV5-6 | CASSWTGRDTEAFF | TGTGCCAGCAGCTGGACAGGGAGGGACACTGAAGCTTTCTTT
TRBD2 | - | TRBJ2-1 | TRBV7-8 | CASRLTLAGRTYNEQFF | TGTGCCAGCAGGTTAACCCTAGCGGGAAGGACCTACAATGAGCAGTTCTTC
TRBD2 | - | TRBJ2-5 | TRBV28 | CASSWAGRGGRETQYF | TGTGCCAGCAGTTGGGCGGGGAGGGGAGGTCGGGAGACCCAGTACTTC
TRBD1 | few | TRBJ1-2 | TRBV28 | CASSSVGDRVQGYTF | TGTGCCAGCAGTTCGGTCGGCGACAGGGTTCAAGGCTACACCTTC
- | - | TRBJ1-2 | TRBV28 | CASSFRDTFYGYTF | TGTGCCAGCAGTTTCCGGGACACATTCTATGGCTACACCTTC
- | - | TRBJ1-2 | TRBV29-1 | CSVSPTGGGYGYTF | TGCAGCGTTTCCCCGACGGGGGGTGGCTATGGCTACACCTTC
- | - | TRBJ2-5 | TRBV27 | CASSTLLQRETQYF | TGTGCCAGCAGTACTCTCTTACAGCGGGAGACCCAGTACTTC
- | - | TRBJ1-1 | TRBV27 | CASSFTGPGTEAFF | TGTGCCAGCAGTTTCACAGGGCCGGGCACTGAAGCTTTCTTT
TRBD1 | - | TRBJ1-3 | TRBV19 | CASSMDRDPGNTIYF | TGTGCCAGTAGTATGGACAGGGATCCTGGAAACACCATATATTTT
TRBD2 | - | TRBJ2-1 | TRBV7-2 | CASSFATSVYNEQFF | TGTGCCAGCAGCTTTGCTACTAGCGTTTACAATGAGCAGTTCTTC
TRBD1 | - | TRBJ2-7 | TRBV19 | CATGTGELYEQYF | TGTGCCACTGGGACAGGGGAACTTTACGAGCAGTACTTC
- | - | TRBJ1-2 | TRBV7-9 | CASSLGRSYGYTF | TGTGCCAGCAGCCTAGGGAGGAGCTATGGCTACACCTTC
TRBD1 | - | TRBJ1-5 | TRBV7-2 | CASSFMTGSAQPQHF | TGTGCCAGCAGCTTCATGACAGGGTCGGCTCAGCCCCAGCATTTT
TRBD1 | - | TRBJ2-5 | TRBV5-1 | CASSPATGGEETQYF | TGCGCCAGCAGTCCGGCGACAGGGGGCGAAGAGACCCAGTACTTC
- | - | TRBJ2-3 | TRBV27 | CASSLQVPTDTQYF | TGTGCCAGCAGTTTACAGGTCCCCACAGATACGCAGTATTTT
- | once | TRBJ2-5 | TRBV5-4 | CASSLVAGGRETQYF | TGTGCCAGCAGCTTGGTCGCAGGGGGGAGGGAGACCCAGTACTTC
- | - | TRBJ2-7 | TRBV27 | CASSLSSGESSYEQYF | TGTGCCAGCAGTTTATCTTCGGGGGAGAGCTCCTACGAGCAGTACTTC
- | - | TRBJ2-2 | TRBV5-4 | CASSFQLGAENTGELFF | TGTGCCAGCAGCTTTCAGTTGGGGGCAGAAAACACCGGGGAGCTGTTTTTT
- | - | TRBJ2-1 | TRBV27 | CASSPEDSSYNEQFF | TGTGCCAGCAGTCCCGAGGACAGCTCCTACAATGAGCAGTTCTTC
TRBD1 | - | TRBJ1-2 | TRBV9 | CASSPRDRVHGYTF | TGTGCCAGCAGCCCCCGGGACAGGGTACATGGCTACACCTTC
- | - | TRBJ1-1 | TRBV5-4 | CASSPPGGGTEAFF | TGTGCCAGCAGCCCGCCCGGGGGGGGCACTGAAGCTTTCTTT
- | - | TRBJ2-7 | TRBV10-1 | CASSRPDTKYVF | TGCGCCAGCAGCCGCCCGGACACTAAATACGTGTTC
TRBD1 | - | TRBJ2-1 | TRBV5-4 | CASSRDRGTYNEQFF | TGTGCCAGCAGCCGTGACAGGGGGACCTACAATGAGCAGTTCTTC
- | - | TRBJ2-4 | TRBV15 | CATSRVNIQYF | TGTGCCACCAGCCGGGTAAACATTCAGTACTTC
TRBD1 | - | TRBJ1-6 | TRBV5-1 | CASSLGQGGSPLHF | TGCGCCAGCAGCTTAGGGCAGGGGGGTTCACCCCTCCACTTT
- | - | TRBJ1-5 | TRBV27 | CASSSQESQPQHF | TGTGCCAGCAGTTCCCAGGAATCTCAGCCCCAGCATTTT
- | - | TRBJ2-5 | TRBV6-1 | CASSEQGLQSETQYF | TGTGCCAGCAGTGAACAGGGACTTCAGTCAGAGACCCAGTACTTC
- | - | TRBJ2-1 | TRBV7-6 | CASSFTNNEQFF | TGTGCCAGCAGCTTTACTAACAATGAGCAGTTCTTC
TRBD1 | - | TRBJ1-1 | TRBV7-9 | CASSAGDRGSTEAFF | TGTGCCAGCAGCGCGGGGGACAGGGGGTCCACTGAAGCTTTCTTT
- | - | TRBJ1-5 | TRBV5-1 | CASSLGQPNQPQHF | TGCGCCAGCAGCTTGGGACAGCCCAATCAGCCCCAGCATTTT
TRBD1 | - | TRBJ2-7 | TRBV7-9 | CASSLAMADRAHEQYF | TGTGCCAGCAGCTTAGCTATGGCCGACAGGGCCCACGAGCAGTACTTC
- | - | TRBJ2-1 | TRBV11-2 | CASSSTPSSYNEQFF | TGTGCCAGCAGTTCGACACCGAGCTCCTACAATGAGCAGTTCTTC
- | - | TRBJ1-4 | TRBV6-6 | CASFGNRYEKLFF | TGTGCCAGCTTCGGGAATCGATATGAAAAACTGTTTTTT
- | - | TRBJ1-1 | TRBV28 | CASPGTGKTEAFF | TGTGCCAGCCCCGGTACAGGGAAGACTGAAGCTTTCTTT
- | - | TRBJ1-1 | TRBV2 | CASSPQLNTEAFF | TGTGCCAGCAGTCCCCAGTTGAACACTGAAGCTTTCTTT
TRBD2 | - | TRBJ2-7 | TRBV7-2 | CASSLALANYEQYF | TGTGCCAGCAGCTTGGCACTAGCGAACTACGAGCAGTACTTC
TRBD2 | - | TRBJ2-5 | TRBV10-3 | CAISEGLEVIETQYF | TGTGCCATCAGTGAGGGACTAGAGGTTATCGAGACCCAGTACTTC
TRBD1 | - | TRBJ1-1 | TRBV6-5 | CASRLTGMNTEAFF | TGTGCCAGCAGGTTGACAGGGATGAACACTGAAGCTTTCTTT
TRBD1 | - | TRBJ1-5 | TRBV28 | CASSGQLGQGEQPQHF | TGTGCCAGCAGTGGCCAGCTTGGACAGGGCGAGCAGCCCCAGCATTTT
TRBD2 | - | TRBJ2-5 | TRBV9 | CASSFSGVQGETQYF | TGTGCCAGCAGCTTTAGCGGGGTCCAGGGGGAGACCCAGTACTTC
- | - | TRBJ2-3 | TRBV19 | CASRQRKYF | TGTGCCAGTAGACAGAGAAAGTATTTT
TRBD1 | - | TRBJ1-3 | TRBV9 | CASSPGQGSGNTIYF | TGTGCCAGCAGCCCGGGACAGGGCTCTGGAAACACCATATATTTT
TRBD1 | - | TRBJ1-1 | TRBV5-1 | CASSLEGTGGTEAFF | TGCGCCAGCAGCTTGGAAGGGACAGGGGGCACTGAAGCTTTCTTT
- | few | TRBJ2-3 | TRBV6-4 | CASSDSASATTDTQYF | TGTGCCAGCAGTGACTCGGCTAGCGCGACCACAGATACGCAGTATTTT
- | - | TRBJ1-1 | TRBV10-3 | CAISEPDRRPGEAFF | TGTGCCATCAGTGAGCCTGACAGACGACCAGGGGAAGCTTTCTTT
- | - | TRBJ2-5 | TRBV14 | CASSQGSGRLETQYF | TGTGCCAGCAGCCAAGGATCCGGCAGGCTAGAGACCCAGTACTTC
- | - | TRBJ1-2 | TRBV7-2 | CASSLAEWFSVRSGYTF | TGTGCCAGCAGCTTAGCGGAGTGGTTTTCGGTTCGTTCTGGCTACACCTTC
TRBD1 | - | TRBJ2-5 | TRBV11-3 | CASSRGQGETQYF | TGTGCCAGCAGCCGTGGACAGGGAGAGACCCAGTACTTC